This is a list of T cell receptor beta chains from one sample in a study of OX40 agonist ivuxolimab in advanced cancers. Measured with immunoSEQ multiplex PCR; TCRdb has only the in-frame clones, and not every one. Among about 150,000 clones listed, roughly 94% were seen once. The specimen was CD4+ or CD8+ T cells sorted from blood, collected in a trial of the OX40 agonist ivuxolimab. These TCRs come from an adult with an advanced solid tumor such as melanoma, head and neck, liver or kidney cancer. Both conserved end residues are part of each CDR3. The D gene is left open where the match is weak. Not all rows give a size; the values are once, few, many and, for expanded clones, a class.

j_call clone_size v_call d_call cdr3_nt cdr3_aa
TRBJ2-7 . TRBV6-5 . TGTGCCAGCAGGGTTCCGGGACCACCCTACGAGCAGTACTTC CASRVPGPPYEQYF
TRBJ2-3 . TRBV6-5 . TGTGCCAGCAGTTATAGCTCGGATACGCAGTATTTT CASSYSSDTQYF
TRBJ2-5 . TRBV19 . TGTGCCGTGACGGGTCAAGAGACCCAGTACTTC CAVTGQETQYF
TRBJ1-4 . TRBV7-9 . TGTGCCAGCAGCCCGCCTTTTTTT CASSPPFF
TRBJ1-2 . TRBV29-1 . TGCAGCGTTGAAGGATCCTCTATTCGTAACTATGGCTACACCTTC CSVEGSSIRNYGYTF
TRBJ1-1 . TRBV7-8 . TGTGCCAGCAGCACACAAGGGGTCAGCTTGGGGACTGAAGCTTTCTTT CASSTQGVSLGTEAFF
TRBJ2-3 . TRBV13 . TGTGCCAGCAGCTTAGAGAGCCCAGATACGCAGTATTTT CASSLESPDTQYF
TRBJ1-6 . TRBV15 . TGTGCCACCAGCGAAGAAATTTTCTCCTATAATTCACCCCTCCACTTT CATSEEIFSYNSPLHF
TRBJ2-1 . TRBV18 . TGTGCCAGCTCACGCCCCGCCGGTGAGCAGTTCTTC CASSRPAGEQFF
TRBJ1-2 once TRBV27 . TGTGCCAGCCGGGGGGTCGACTATGGCTACACCTTC CASRGVDYGYTF
TRBJ1-1 few TRBV28 TRBD1 TGTGCCAGCAGTTGGGACAGATCCACTGAAGCTTTCTTT CASSWDRSTEAFF